This T cell receptor beta chain was retrieved from a study of T cells after yellow fever vaccination. Study-level results: Clones from primary vaccination mostly reappeared after the booster (approximately 95% CD4, around 90% CD8). Highly abundant clonotypes carried over from the bulk population could end up in FACS-sorted repertoires as contaminants.

V shed 3 bases and J 2 bases; nucleotides not matched to a gene: 3. CDR1 and CDR2 (germline): LNHDA, SQIVND (reference sequence). This CDR3 spans 15 amino acids. This clonotype was seen more than once but under ten times. Antigen: not known. TCRdb itself ran the 5' RACE reads through MiXCR, one entry per CDR3 protein. The sample lists some 670,000 distinct CDR3 sequences; roughly an eighth were seen once. This clonotype was obtained from a man aged 25 to 45 who received the YFV17D yellow fever vaccine. The source material was PBMCs, sampled on the day of the yellow fever booster vaccination. J is TRBJ2-1 and V is TRBV19; 8 bases match TRBD1. Here the CDR3 DNA reads TGTGCCAGTAGTATTCGACAGGGGCCCTACAATGAGCAGTTCTTC. Translation gives CASSIRQGPYNEQFF.